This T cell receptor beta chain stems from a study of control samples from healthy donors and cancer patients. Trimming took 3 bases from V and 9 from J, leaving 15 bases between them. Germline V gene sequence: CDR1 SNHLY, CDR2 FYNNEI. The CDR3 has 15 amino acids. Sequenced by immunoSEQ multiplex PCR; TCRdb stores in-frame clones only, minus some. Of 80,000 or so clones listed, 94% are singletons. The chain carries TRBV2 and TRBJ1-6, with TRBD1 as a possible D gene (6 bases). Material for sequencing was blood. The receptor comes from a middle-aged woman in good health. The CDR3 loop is CASSEGAGSVSPLHF. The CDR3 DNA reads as TGTGCCAGCAGTGAGGGGGCAGGTTCGGTTTCACCCCTCCACTTT.